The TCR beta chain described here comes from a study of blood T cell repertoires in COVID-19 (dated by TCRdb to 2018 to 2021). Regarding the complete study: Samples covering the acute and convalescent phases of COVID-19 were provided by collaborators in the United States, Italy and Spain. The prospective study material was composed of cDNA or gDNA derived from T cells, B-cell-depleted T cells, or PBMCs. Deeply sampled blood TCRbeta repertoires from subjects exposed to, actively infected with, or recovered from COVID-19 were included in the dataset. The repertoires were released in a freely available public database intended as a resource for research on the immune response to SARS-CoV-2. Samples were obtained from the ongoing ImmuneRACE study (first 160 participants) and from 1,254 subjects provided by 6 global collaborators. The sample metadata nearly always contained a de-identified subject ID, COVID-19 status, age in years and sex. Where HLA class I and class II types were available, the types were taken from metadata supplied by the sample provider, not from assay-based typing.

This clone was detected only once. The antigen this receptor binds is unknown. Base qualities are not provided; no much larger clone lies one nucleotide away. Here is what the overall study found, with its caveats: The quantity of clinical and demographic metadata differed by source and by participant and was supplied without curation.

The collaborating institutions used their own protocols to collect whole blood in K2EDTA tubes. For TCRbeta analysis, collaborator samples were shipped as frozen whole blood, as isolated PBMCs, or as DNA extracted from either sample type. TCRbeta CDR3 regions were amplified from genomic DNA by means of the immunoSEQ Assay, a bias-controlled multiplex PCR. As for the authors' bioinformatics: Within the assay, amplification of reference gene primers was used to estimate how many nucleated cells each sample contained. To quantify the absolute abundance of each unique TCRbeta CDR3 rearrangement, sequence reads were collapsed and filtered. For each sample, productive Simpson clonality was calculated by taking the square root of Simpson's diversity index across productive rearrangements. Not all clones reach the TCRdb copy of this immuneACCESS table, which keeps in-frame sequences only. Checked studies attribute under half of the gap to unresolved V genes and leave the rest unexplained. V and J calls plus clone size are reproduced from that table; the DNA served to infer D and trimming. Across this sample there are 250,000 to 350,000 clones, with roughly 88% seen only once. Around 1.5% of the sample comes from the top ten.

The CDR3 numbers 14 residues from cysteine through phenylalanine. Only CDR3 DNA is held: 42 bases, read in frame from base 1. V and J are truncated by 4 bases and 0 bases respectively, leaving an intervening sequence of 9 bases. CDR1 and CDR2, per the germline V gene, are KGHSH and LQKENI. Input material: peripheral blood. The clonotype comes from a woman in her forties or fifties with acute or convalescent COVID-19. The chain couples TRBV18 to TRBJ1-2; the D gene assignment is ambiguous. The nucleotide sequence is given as TGTGCCAGCTCACGTGAGAACTCTAACTATGGCTACACCTTC. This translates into CASSRENSNYGYTF. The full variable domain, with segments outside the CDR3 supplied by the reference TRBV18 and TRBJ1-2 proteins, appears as NAGVMQNPRHLVRRRGQEARLRCSPMKGHSHVYWYRQLPEEGLKFMVYLQKENIIDESGMPKERFSAEFPKEGPSILRIQQVVRGDSAAYFCASSRENSNYGYTFGSGTRLTVV.